Below, one T cell receptor (beta chain) is given with its context. This clone's antigen is unknown. Base qualities are not recorded, but no much larger clone differs from it by a single base. High-throughput TCR beta sequencing profiled peripheral blood CD8+ and CD4+ T cells from healthy donors, Susac syndrome patients and multiple sclerosis patients. The multiple sclerosis controls were treatment-naive patients whose relapsing-remitting disease, either stable or active, fulfilled the revised McDonald criteria. Bulk CD8+ and CD4+ T cells were purified by magnetic negative isolation, while CD8+ TEMRA cells were enriched using FACS. Blood was drawn into EDTA tubes, processed within 24 hours, and PBMCs were isolated by density gradient centrifugation. PBMCs intended for TCR sequencing were cryopreserved in liquid nitrogen and were subsequently thawed in a 37 degrees C water bath. Purity of sorted or isolated CD4+, CD8+ and CD8+ TEMRA cells was at least 90%.

RNA was extracted with the RNeasy kit and roughly 0.5 to 1 ug was reverse transcribed using random hexamers. The immunoSEQ multiplex PCR assay, which covers 54 Vbeta and 13 Jbeta segments, was used to amplify TCR beta CDR3 regions. PCR amplification bias was corrected using a synthetic template baseline for primer optimization and computational correction. The published analysis was carried out like this. Only productive sequences were kept, with reads annotated to V, D and J genes according to IMGT and analyzed in immunoSEQ Analyzer. To calculate clonality, Shannon entropy was normalized by log2 of the number of productive unique sequences and then subtracted from one. For each patient and control, public and private clones were evaluated within the 100 most prevalent clones. A clone was defined as Susac-specific if it was absent from the healthy and MS cohorts, from approximately 980 published viral clones and from other ImmuneACCESS disease sequences. TCRdb redid the processing of the public reads, applying fastp at Q25 and MiXCR, and retained in-frame beta chains. CDR3 protein sequences are deduplicated, and each keeps its most common genes and DNA. V and J calls and clone size were set by TCRdb, not the authors. The sample table shows 150,000 to 200,000 distinct CDR3 sequences, and approximately 94% are seen once. 0.075% to 0.095% of the sample comes from the top ten.

This record comes from a study of CD8 T cells in Susac syndrome (dated by TCRdb to between 2017 and 2020). In the study overall: Whether CD8+ T cell activation and differentiation in Susac syndrome was antigen driven was tested using repertoire sequencing.

Findings and caveats that apply to the study as a whole: The TCR sequencing and HLA analysis was acknowledged to have included a relatively small number of individuals.

The germline V gene (reference sequence) yields MNHEY for CDR1 and SMNVEV for CDR2. Spanning cysteine to phenylalanine, the CDR3 consists of 12 amino acids. The retained sequence is limited to the CDR3, 36 bases, with the frame set at the first base. Trimming costs V 3 bases and J 5 bases, and their ends lie 7 bases apart. In this chain, TRBV27 is recombined with TRBJ1-2; the D gene is not confidently resolved. The sequence derives from a human donor with multiple sclerosis. Specimen: CD4+ T cells from PBMCs. The CDR3 reads CASSFTAYGYTF. The DNA is as follows: TGTGCCAGCAGTTTTACAGCTTATGGCTACACCTTC.